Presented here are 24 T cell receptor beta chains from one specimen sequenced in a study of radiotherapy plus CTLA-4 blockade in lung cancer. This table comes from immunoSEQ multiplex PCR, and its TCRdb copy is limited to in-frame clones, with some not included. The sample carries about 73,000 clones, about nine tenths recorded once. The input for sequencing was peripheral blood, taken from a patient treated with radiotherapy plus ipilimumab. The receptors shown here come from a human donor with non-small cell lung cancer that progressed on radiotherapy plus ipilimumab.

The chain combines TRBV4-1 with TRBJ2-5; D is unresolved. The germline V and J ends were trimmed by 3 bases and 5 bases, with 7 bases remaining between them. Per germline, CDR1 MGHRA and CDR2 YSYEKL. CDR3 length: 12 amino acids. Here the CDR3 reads CASSQIRETQYF. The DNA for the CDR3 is TGCGCCAGCAGCCAGATTCGGGAGACCCAGTACTTC.

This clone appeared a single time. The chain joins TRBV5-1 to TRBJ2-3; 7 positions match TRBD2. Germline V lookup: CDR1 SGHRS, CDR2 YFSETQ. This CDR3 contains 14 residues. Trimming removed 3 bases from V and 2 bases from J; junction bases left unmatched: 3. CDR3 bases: TGCGCCAGCAGCTCGACTAGCCTCACAGATACGCAGTATTTT. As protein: CASSSTSLTDTQYF. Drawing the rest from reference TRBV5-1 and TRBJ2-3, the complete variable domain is KAGVTQTPRYLIKTRGQQVTLSCSPISGHRSVSWYQQTPGQGLQFLFEYFSETQRNKGNFPGRFSGRQFSNSRSEMNVSTLELGDSALYLCASSSTSLTDTQYFGPGTRLTVL.

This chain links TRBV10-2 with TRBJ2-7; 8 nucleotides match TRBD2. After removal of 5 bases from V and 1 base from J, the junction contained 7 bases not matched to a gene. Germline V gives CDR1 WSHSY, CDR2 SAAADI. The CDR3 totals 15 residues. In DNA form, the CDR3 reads TGCGCCAGCAGTCCCGGGGGGGGTCCTTCCTACGAGCAGTACTTC. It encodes CASSPGGGPSYEQYF.

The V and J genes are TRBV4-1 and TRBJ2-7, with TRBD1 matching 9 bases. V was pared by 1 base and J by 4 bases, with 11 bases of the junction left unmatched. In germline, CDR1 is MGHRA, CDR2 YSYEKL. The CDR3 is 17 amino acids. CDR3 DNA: TGCGCCAGCAGCCAAGGCTCCGGGACAGGGAACCTTTACGAGCAGTACTTC. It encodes CASSQGSGTGNLYEQYF.

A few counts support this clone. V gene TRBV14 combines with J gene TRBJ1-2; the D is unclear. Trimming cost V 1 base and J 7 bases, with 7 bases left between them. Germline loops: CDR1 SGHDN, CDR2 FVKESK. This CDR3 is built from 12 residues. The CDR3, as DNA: TGTGCCAGCAGCCAAGTAGGAACTGGCTACACCTTC. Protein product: CASSQVGTGYTF.

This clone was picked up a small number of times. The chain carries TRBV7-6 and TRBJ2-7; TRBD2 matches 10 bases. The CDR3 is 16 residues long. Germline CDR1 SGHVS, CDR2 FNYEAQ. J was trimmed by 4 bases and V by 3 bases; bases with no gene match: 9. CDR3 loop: CASSLGAGGPVYEQYV. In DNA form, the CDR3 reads TGTGCCAGCAGCTTGGGAGCGGGAGGGCCGGTTTACGAGCAGTACGTC.

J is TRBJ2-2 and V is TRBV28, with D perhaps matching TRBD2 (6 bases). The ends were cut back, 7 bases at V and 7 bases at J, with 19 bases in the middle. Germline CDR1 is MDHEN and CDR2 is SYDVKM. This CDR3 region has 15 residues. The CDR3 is CASNRAGMRDGELFF. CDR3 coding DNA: TGTGCCAGCAATCGAGCGGGTATGAGGGACGGGGAGCTGTTTTTT.

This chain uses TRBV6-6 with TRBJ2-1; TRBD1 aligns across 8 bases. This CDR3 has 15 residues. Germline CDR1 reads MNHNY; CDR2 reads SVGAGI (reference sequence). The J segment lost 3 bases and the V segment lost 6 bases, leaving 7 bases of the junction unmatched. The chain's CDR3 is CASRPGQGIYNEQFF. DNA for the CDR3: TGTGCCAGCAGACCTGGACAGGGTATCTACAATGAGCAGTTCTTC.

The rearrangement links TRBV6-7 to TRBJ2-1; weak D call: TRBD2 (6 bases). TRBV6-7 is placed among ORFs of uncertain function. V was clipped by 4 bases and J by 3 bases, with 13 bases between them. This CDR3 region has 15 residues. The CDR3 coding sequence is TGTGCCAGCAGTTTCCGGGACTTACGCTACAATGAGCAGTTCTTC. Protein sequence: CASSFRDLRYNEQFF.

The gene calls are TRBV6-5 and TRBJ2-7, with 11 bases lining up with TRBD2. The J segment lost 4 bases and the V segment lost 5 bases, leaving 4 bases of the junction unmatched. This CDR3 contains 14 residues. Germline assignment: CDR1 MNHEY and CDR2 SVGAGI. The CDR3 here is CASSVAGGGYEQYV. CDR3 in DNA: TGTGCCAGCAGTGTAGCGGGAGGGGGGTACGAGCAGTACGTC.

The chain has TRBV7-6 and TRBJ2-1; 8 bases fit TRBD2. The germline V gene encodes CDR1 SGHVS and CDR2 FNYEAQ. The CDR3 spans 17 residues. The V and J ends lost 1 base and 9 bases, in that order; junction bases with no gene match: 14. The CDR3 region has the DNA TGTGCCAGCAGCTTAGGGGTGGCGTCTAGCGGGTCCTCTGAGCAGTTCTTC. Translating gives CASSLGVASSGSSEQFF.

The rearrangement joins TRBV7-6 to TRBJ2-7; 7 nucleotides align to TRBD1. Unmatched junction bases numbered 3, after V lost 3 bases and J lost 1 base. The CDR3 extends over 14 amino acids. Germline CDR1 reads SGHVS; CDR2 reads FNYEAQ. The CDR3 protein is CASSLGTESYEQYF. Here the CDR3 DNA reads TGTGCCAGCAGCTTGGGGACAGAATCCTACGAGCAGTACTTC.

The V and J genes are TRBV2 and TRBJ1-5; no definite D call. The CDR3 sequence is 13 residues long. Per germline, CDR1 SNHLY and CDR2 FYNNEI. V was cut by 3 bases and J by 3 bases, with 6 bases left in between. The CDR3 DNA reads TGTGCCAGCAGTGACACCTTCAATCAGCCCCAGCATTTT. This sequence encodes CASSDTFNQPQHF.

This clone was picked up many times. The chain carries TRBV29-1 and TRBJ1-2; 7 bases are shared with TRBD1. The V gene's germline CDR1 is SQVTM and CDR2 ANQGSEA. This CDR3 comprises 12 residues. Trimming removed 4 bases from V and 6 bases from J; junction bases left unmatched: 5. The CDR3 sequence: CSVGQGGNGYTF. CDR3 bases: TGCAGCGTTGGTCAGGGGGGCAATGGCTACACCTTC.

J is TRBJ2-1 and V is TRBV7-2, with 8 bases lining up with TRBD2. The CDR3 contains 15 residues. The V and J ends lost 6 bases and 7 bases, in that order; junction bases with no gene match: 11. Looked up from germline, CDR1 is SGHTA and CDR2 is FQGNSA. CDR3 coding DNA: TGTGCCAGCAGTCCCCCGGGGGGGTGGGGGAATGAGCAGTTCTTC. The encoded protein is CASSPPGGWGNEQFF.

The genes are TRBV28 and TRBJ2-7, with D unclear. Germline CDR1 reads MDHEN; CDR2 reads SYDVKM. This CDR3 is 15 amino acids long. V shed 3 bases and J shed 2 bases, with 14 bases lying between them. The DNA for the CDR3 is TGTGCCAGCAGTTTGACGTTAACCCATACCTACGAGCAGTACTTC. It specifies CASSLTLTHTYEQYF.

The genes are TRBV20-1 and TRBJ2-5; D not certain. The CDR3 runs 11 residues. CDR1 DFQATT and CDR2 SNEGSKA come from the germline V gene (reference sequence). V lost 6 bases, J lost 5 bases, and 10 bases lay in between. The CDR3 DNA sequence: TGCAGTGCCTATGGTGGGGAGACCCAGTACTTC. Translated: CSAYGGETQYF.

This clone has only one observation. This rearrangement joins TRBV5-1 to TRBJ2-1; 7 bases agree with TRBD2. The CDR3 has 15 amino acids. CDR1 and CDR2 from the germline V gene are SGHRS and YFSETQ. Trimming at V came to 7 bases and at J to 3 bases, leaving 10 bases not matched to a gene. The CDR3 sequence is CASRLGAGIYNEQFF. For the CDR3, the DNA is TGCGCCAGCCGTCTCGGAGCGGGAATCTACAATGAGCAGTTCTTC. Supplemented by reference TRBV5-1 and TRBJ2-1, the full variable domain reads KAGVTQTPRYLIKTRGQQVTLSCSPISGHRSVSWYQQTPGQGLQFLFEYFSETQRNKGNFPGRFSGRQFSNSRSEMNVSTLELGDSALYLCASRLGAGIYNEQFFGPGTRLTVL.

CDR3 in DNA: TGCGCCAGCAGCCCTGTCGGGTTGAACACTGAAGCTTTCTTT. It specifies CASSPVGLNTEAFF. The gene calls are TRBV5-1 and TRBJ1-1, with D unresolved. Germline loops: CDR1 SGHRS, CDR2 YFSETQ. This CDR3 contains 14 residues. Trimming took 4 bases from V and 0 from J, leaving 10 bases between them.

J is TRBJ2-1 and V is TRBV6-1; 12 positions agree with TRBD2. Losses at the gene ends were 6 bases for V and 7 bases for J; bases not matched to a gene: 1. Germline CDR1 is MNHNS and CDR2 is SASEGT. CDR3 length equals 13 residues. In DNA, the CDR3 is TGTGCCAGCAGACTAGCGGGAGGAAATGAGCAGTTCTTC. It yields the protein CASRLAGGNEQFF.

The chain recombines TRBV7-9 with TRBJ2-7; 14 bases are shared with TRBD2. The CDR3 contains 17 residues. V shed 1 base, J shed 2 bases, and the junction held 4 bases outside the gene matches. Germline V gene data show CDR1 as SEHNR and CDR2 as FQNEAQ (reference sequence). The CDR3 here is CASSLGGTSGSPYEQYF. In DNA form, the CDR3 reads TGTGCCAGCAGCTTAGGAGGGACTAGCGGGAGTCCCTACGAGCAGTACTTC.

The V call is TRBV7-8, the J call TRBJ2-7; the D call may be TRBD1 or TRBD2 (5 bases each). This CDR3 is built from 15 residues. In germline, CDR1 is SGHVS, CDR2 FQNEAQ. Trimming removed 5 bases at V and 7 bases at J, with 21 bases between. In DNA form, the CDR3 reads TGTGCCAGCAGCGCGGCCCGGGACCCAGTGAGGGAGCAGTACTTC. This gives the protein CASSAARDPVREQYF.

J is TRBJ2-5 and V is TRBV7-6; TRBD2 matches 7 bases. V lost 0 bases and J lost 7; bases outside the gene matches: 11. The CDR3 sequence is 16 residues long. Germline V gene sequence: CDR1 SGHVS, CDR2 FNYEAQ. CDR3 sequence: CASSLALAVSGGTQYF. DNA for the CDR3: TGTGCCAGCAGCTTAGCTCTAGCCGTATCGGGGGGGACCCAGTACTTC.

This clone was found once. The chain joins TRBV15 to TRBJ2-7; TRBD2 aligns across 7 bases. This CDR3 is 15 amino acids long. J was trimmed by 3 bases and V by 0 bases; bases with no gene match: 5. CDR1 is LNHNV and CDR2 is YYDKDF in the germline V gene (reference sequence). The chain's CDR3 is CATSRDRSGNYEQYF. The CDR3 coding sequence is TGTGCCACCAGCAGAGATCGGAGCGGGAACTACGAGCAGTACTTC.